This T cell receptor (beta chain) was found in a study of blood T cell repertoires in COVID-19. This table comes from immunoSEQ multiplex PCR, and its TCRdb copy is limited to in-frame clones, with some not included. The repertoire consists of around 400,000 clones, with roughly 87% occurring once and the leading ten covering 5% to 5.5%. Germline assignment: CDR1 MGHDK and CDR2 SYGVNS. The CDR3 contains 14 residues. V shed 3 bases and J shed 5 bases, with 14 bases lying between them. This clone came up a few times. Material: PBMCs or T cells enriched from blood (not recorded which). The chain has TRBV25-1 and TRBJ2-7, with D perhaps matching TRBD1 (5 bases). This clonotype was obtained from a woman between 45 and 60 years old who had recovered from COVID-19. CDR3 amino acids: CASSDLGPQDEQYF. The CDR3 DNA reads TGTGCCAGCAGTGATTTGGGGCCTCAGGACGAGCAGTACTTC.